The 24 T cell receptor beta chains listed next were all sequenced from one sample in a study of low-dose radiotherapy and immunotherapy resistance in tumors. Time point described: after trial treatment. Stated treatment: LDRT plus nivolumab, ipilimumab, low-dose cyclophosphamide and aspirin (RACIN trial). Priming of first-strand cDNA relied on TRAV- and TRBV-specific primers (covering alpha and beta chains). The authors amplified TCRs for 20 PCR cycles with a constant-region primer and a V-primer adapter. Via MiXCR, TCRdb re-called the reads, giving one row per CDR3 protein. In the table there are 50,000 or so distinct CDR3 sequences, 20% to 25% of which are singletons. Sequenced material: PBMCs, taken after low-dose radiotherapy plus immunotherapy. Receptors originate from a male donor with prostate cancer.

Ten or more counts support this clonotype. The chain uses TRBV7-9 and TRBJ2-5; D gene uncertain. In germline, CDR1 is SEHNR, CDR2 FQNEAQ (reference sequence). Trimming took 0 bases from V and 5 from J, leaving 13 bases between them. The length of the CDR3 is 15 residues. Here the CDR3 DNA reads TGTGCCAGCAGCTTAGCCCCCAGCTACGGGGAGACCCAGTACTTC. It specifies CASSLAPSYGETQYF.

This clonotype was seen repeatedly, ten times or more. This chain joins TRBV6-2 or TRBV6-3 and TRBJ2-7; TRBD1 matches at 7 bases. The CDR3 runs to 15 residues. The V segment lost 6 bases and the J segment 4 bases; nucleotides outside the gene matches: 12. Per germline, CDR1 MNHEY and CDR2 SVGEGT. CDR3 coding DNA: TGTGCCAGCAGCGTCTTCGGGACAGAGCAATACGAGCAGTACTTC. Residues: CASSVFGTEQYEQYF.

This clonotype was recorded many times. This chain connects TRBV12-3 or TRBV12-4 to TRBJ1-2; 8 positions match TRBD1. Trimming at V came to 2 bases and at J to 11 bases, leaving 10 bases not matched to a gene. The CDR3 length is 14 residues. In DNA form, the CDR3 reads TGTGCCAGCAGTTTACCAGGGGGCTTCTCCCGTTACACCTTC. Amino acid sequence: CASSLPGGFSRYTF.

This clonotype was counted at least ten times. The chain links TRBV30 to TRBJ1-1, with D perhaps TRBD1 (6 bases). V was clipped by 3 bases and J by 1 base, with 15 bases between them. The CDR3 consists of 15 residues. CDR1 and CDR2 (germline): GTSNPN, SVGIG (reference sequence). The CDR3 bases are TGTGCCTGGAGGGGTCAGGGGACCGGGAACACTGAAGCTTTCTTT. This sequence encodes CAWRGQGTGNTEAFF.

J is TRBJ2-7 and V is TRBV6-2 or TRBV6-3; D remains unclear. Trimming pared 5 bases from V and 9 bases from J, leaving 17 bases between. Looked up from germline, CDR1 is MNHEY and CDR2 is SVGEGT. The CDR3 is 13 amino acids. CDR3 sequence reads: CASSEVLGFRQYF. For the CDR3, the DNA is TGTGCCAGCAGTGAAGTGCTAGGATTCAGGCAGTACTTC.

This clonotype was seen ten or more times. This chain uses TRBV7-6 with TRBJ1-1, with 10 bases aligning to TRBD1. V was pared by 6 bases and J by 5 bases, with 6 bases of the junction left unmatched. The germline gives CDR1 SGHVS, CDR2 FNYEAQ. The CDR3 totals 14 residues. As DNA, the CDR3 is TGTGCCAGCAGTCAGACAGGGGGCGAAACTGAAGCTTTCTTT. This codes for CASSQTGGETEAFF.

This clonotype was detected ten times or more. The genes are TRBV30 and TRBJ2-7, with TRBD1 as a possible D gene (6 bases). The CDR3 runs 13 residues. The germline V and J ends were trimmed by 2 bases and 5 bases, with 13 bases remaining between them. Germline CDR1 reads GTSNPN; CDR2 reads SVGIG (reference sequence). Here the CDR3 reads CAWSYNGQNEQYF. The CDR3 DNA is TGTGCCTGGAGTTACAATGGACAGAACGAGCAGTACTTC.

CDR3 nucleotide sequence: TGTGCCAGTAGTATTGCCACCATCGCCAACATTCAGTACTTC. Its translation: CASSIATIANIQYF. V and J are TRBV19 and TRBJ2-4; D unresolved. This CDR3 has 14 residues. CDR1 is LNHDA and CDR2 is SQIVND in the germline V gene (reference sequence). V lost 3 bases, J lost 7 bases, and 13 bases lay in between.

This clonotype was observed many times. This chain joins TRBV25-1 and TRBJ2-7; TRBD2 matches 9 bases. The CDR3 covers 13 residues. The V and J ends lost 4 bases and 6 bases, in that order; junction bases with no gene match: 4. Germline values: CDR1 MGHDK, CDR2 SYGVNS. CDR3 loop: CASSAGLAGEQYF. CDR3 sequence (DNA): TGTGCCAGCAGTGCGGGACTAGCAGGCGAGCAGTACTTC.

This clonotype was observed at least ten times. The CDR3 DNA reads TGTGCCACGCGCCGGGACAGGGGGACTGAAGCTTTCTTT. Its translation: CATRRDRGTEAFF. The chain has TRBV10-3 and TRBJ1-1; 11 bases are shared with TRBD1. Germline V CDR1 and CDR2: ENHRY, SYGVKD. This CDR3 region has 13 residues. J gave up 5 bases and V 10 bases, and 6 bases lay outside the gene matches.

This clonotype is medium-sized (0.01 to 0.1%) in the sample. The chain recombines TRBV9 with TRBJ1-2; 8 nucleotides agree with TRBD1. Germline CDR1 reads SGDLS; CDR2 reads YYNGEE. This CDR3 has 15 residues. V was pared by 3 bases and J by 5 bases, with 9 bases of the junction left unmatched. For the CDR3, the DNA is TGTGCCAGCAGCGCGTCCAGGGGGCAGGCTTATGGCTACACCTTC. This encodes CASSASRGQAYGYTF. Looking up the rest from reference TRBV9 and TRBJ1-2 gives the full variable domain: DSGVTQTPKHLITATGQRVTLRCSPRSGDLSVYWYQQSLDQGLQFLIQYYNGEERAKGNILERFSAQQFPDLHSELNLSSLELGDSALYFCASSASRGQAYGYTFGSGTRLTVV.

The sample holds many counts of this clonotype. The chain couples TRBV5-1 to TRBJ2-7; 7 bases align to TRBD1. CDR1 SGHRS and CDR2 YFSETQ come from the germline V gene. The CDR3 is made up of 15 amino acids. The junction had 10 bases not matched to a gene; V was cut back by 5 bases and J by 2 bases. CDR3 region: CASRPFGTETYEQYF. CDR3 DNA sequence: TGCGCCAGCAGACCTTTCGGGACAGAGACCTACGAGCAGTACTTC.

V and J are TRBV3-1 and TRBJ1-1; perhaps TRBD1 as D (6 bases). Deletions cut 1 base from V and 0 bases from J, with 15 bases between. Germline V gene sequence: CDR1 LGHDT, CDR2 YNNKEL (reference sequence). The CDR3 covers 17 residues. The CDR3 bases are TGTGCCAGCAGCCAAGGTCTTCAACAGGGTTTGAACACTGAAGCTTTCTTT. Translation gives CASSQGLQQGLNTEAFF. The full variable domain, completed using reference TRBV3-1 and TRBJ1-1, is DTAVSQTPKYLVTQMGNDKSIKCEQNLGHDTMYWYKQDSKKFLKIMFSYNNKELIINETVPNRFSPKSPDKAHLNLHINSLELGDSAVYFCASSQGLQQGLNTEAFFGQGTRLTVV.

This clonotype was recorded at least ten times. The chain uses TRBV20-1 and TRBJ2-5; TRBD2 is a possible D gene (6 bases). The CDR3 length is 15 residues. Trimming pared 0 bases from V and 5 bases from J, leaving 16 bases between. Germline loops: CDR1 DFQATT, CDR2 SNEGSKA (reference sequence). CDR3 nucleotide sequence: TGCAGTGCTAGAGAGGCGGGGAGGCCGGGTGAGACCCAGTACTTC. As protein: CSAREAGRPGETQYF.

This clonotype was counted between two and nine times. Because the CDR3's place on the DNA is in doubt, the DNA is left out and the CDR3 is given as listed by TCRdb. The rearrangement joins TRBV29-1 to TRBJ2-2; the DNA was not compared with TRBD2, the D call given in the table. CDR1 and CDR2 (germline): SQVTM, ANQGSEA. The CDR3 length equals 13 residues, ends included. The CDR3 region is CSVESNNGELFFF.

The sample holds many counts of this clonotype. The V gene is TRBV5-1, the J gene TRBJ2-6; 8 bases match TRBD1. Unmatched junction bases numbered 4, after V lost 7 bases and J lost 1 base. This CDR3 is built from 15 residues. Germline V gene lookup returns CDR1 SGHRS and CDR2 YFSETQ. As DNA, the CDR3 is TGCGCCAGCGGACAGGGCGTATCTGGGGCCAACGTCCTGACTTTC. Translated, it gives CASGQGVSGANVLTF.

The V gene is TRBV4-2, the J gene TRBJ2-1, with 14 nucleotides matching TRBD2. Germline lookup yields CDR1 LGHNA and CDR2 YNFKEQ. The CDR3 loop spans 16 amino acids. The V segment lost 0 bases and the J segment 6 bases; nucleotides outside the gene matches: 1. The CDR3, as DNA: TGTGCCAGCAGCCAAGAGACTAGCGGGGGGGCCAATGAGCAGTTCTTC. It yields the protein CASSQETSGGANEQFF.

This clonotype showed up many times. V is TRBV7-9 and J is TRBJ1-1; D possibly corresponds to TRBD1 (5 bases). This CDR3 has 15 residues. The germline gives CDR1 SEHNR, CDR2 FQNEAQ (reference sequence). Trimming took off 6 bases at V and 1 base at J, with 15 bases between the two ends. For the CDR3, the DNA is TGTGCCAGCAGTCAAATAGGGACGGAGAACACTGAAGCTTTCTTT. Translating gives CASSQIGTENTEAFF.

As concerns this clonotype: This likely reflects a read error, since a far larger clone is one base away. This chain links TRBV13 with TRBJ1-3; D call uncertain. The germline V gene encodes CDR1 PRHDT and CDR2 FYEKMQ (reference sequence). V was pared by 5 bases and J by 0 bases, with 5 bases between. The CDR3 consists of 13 residues. The CDR3 DNA reads as TGTGCCAGCAGCGACCCCTCTGGAAACACCATATATTTT. Its translation: CASSDPSGNTIYF.

This clonotype was observed many times. The chain links TRBV18 to TRBJ2-1; the D gene could be TRBD1 or TRBD2 (6 bases each). The V gene's germline CDR1 is KGHSH and CDR2 LQKENI. V lost 1 base to trimming and J lost 9 bases, with 16 bases between them. The CDR3 is 15 amino acids. CDR3 nucleotide sequence: TGTGCCAGCTCACCACGAGCCGGGGGCCACGTTGAGCAGTTCTTC. This encodes CASSPRAGGHVEQFF.

This clonotype occurred many times. The V gene is TRBV28, the J gene TRBJ2-7; TRBD1 agrees at 10 bases. Losses at the gene ends were 6 bases for V and 2 bases for J; bases not matched to a gene: 10. CDR1 is MDHEN and CDR2 is SYDVKM in the germline V gene. The CDR3 spans 16 residues. In DNA form, the CDR3 reads TGTGCCAGCAGGGGACAGGGGAAACGTCGGGCCTACGAGCAGTACTTC. Its translation: CASRGQGKRRAYEQYF.

V gene TRBV19 combines with J gene TRBJ2-1; D may match TRBD1 or TRBD2 (5 bases each). CDR1 is LNHDA, CDR2 SQIVND, per germline (reference sequence). With 3 bases removed from V and 7 bases from J, the gap between germline ends came to 13 bases. The CDR3 length is 14 residues. The CDR3 protein is CASSITGLGNEQFF. The CDR3 DNA reads as TGTGCCAGTAGTATCACGGGGCTGGGTAATGAGCAGTTCTTC.

Ten or more counts support this clonotype. One end of the junction is discordant with germline, which a read error may explain. V and J are TRBV7-7 and TRBJ2-7, with D possibly being TRBD2 (7 bases). The CDR3 spans 13 residues. Per germline, CDR1 SSHAT and CDR2 FNYEAQ (reference sequence). As DNA, the CDR3 is TGTGCTAGCAGCTTAGGGGGAGGGTCCGAGCAGTACTTC. Encoded protein: CASSLGGGSEQYF.

About this clonotype: One base separates it from a far larger clone, so it is likely a read error. The V call is TRBV13, the J call TRBJ1-5; D call uncertain. Germline CDR1 is PRHDT and CDR2 is FYEKMQ (reference sequence). The CDR3 has 13 residues. The CDR3 is CASSDVGNLPQHF. For the CDR3, the DNA is TGTGCCAGCAGCGACGTTGGAAATCTGCCCCAGCATTTT. Supplemented by reference TRBV13 and TRBJ1-5, the full variable domain reads AAGVIQSPRHLIKEKRETATLKCYPIPRHDTVYWYQQGPGQDPQFLISFYEKMQSDKGSIPDRFSAQQFSDYHSELNMSSLELGDSALYFCASSDVGNLPQHFGDGTRLSIL.